This T cell receptor (beta chain) was profiled in a study of shared clonotypes between healthy human individuals. Clones were read by immunoSEQ multiplex PCR, and TCRdb kept only the in-frame ones, dropping some. The sample consists of roughly 660,000 clones, 90% of them appearing once. This CDR3 has 15 residues. Germline V gives CDR1 MNHEY, CDR2 SMNVEV (reference sequence). V was trimmed by 0 bases and J by 7 bases, leaving 12 bases between them. This TCR derives from a man younger than 30 in good health. Some clones in this sample may be carry-over from other donors' samples. The sample was memory CD8+ T cells from PBMCs. Documented subset: CD45RO+ cells pooled with CCR7-negative TemRA cells. This chain uses TRBV27 with TRBJ1-4; no clear D gene. The CDR3 loop is CASSLSDRPGEKLFF. The CDR3 nucleotides are TGTGCCAGCAGTTTATCGGACCGACCGGGTGAAAAACTGTTTTTT.